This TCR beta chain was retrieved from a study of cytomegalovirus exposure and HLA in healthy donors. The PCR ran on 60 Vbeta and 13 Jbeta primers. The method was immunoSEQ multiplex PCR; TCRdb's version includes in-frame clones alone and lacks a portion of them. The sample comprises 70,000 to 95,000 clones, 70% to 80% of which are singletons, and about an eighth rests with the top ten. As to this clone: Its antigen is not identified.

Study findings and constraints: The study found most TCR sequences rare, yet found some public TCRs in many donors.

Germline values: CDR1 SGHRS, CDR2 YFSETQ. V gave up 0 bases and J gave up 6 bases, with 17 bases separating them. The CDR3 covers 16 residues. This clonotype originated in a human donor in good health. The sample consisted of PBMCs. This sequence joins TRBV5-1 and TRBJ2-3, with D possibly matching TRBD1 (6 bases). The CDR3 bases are TGCGCCAGCAGCTTGGGGGGCCCCACAGGGATGGATACGCAGTATTTT. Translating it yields CASSLGGPTGMDTQYF.